This T cell receptor (beta chain) is from a study of cytomegalovirus exposure and HLA in healthy donors (dated by TCRdb to about 2017). Concerning the study at large: According to an earlier analysis of a few hundred of the donors, roughly 180 million T cells yielded 120 million or so unique TCR beta sequences and more than 250 Gb of sequence data. An early release that covered roughly 600 HLA-typed donors contained approximately 300 gigabases of sequencing data and around 80 million unique TCR sequences. The genetic ancestry cluster associated with self-reported Caucasian donors included about 84% of the roughly 400 genotyped donors. The study aimed to test whether cataloging public T cell receptors could reveal signatures of past pathogen exposure. The study profiled the T cell repertoires of hundreds of subjects by immunosequencing and related them to cytomegalovirus serostatus. Along with the approximately 670-subject first cohort, a separate validation cohort of approximately 110 different subjects was used. High-throughput TCR immunosequencing, statistical association of individual TCRs with disease status, and machine learning were combined to predict cytomegalovirus infection status. To study patterns of TCR occurrence, a later analysis re-analyzed previously published TCR beta repertoires from around 700 donors and added high-resolution HLA genotyping. Rather than using new phenotypic data, the later analysis identified candidate immune exposures from TCR beta sequences and from how often those sequences occurred across donors. To decide whether each TCR beta V gene segment behaved as functional or pseudogenic, an earlier analysis of fewer than 750 of the donors relied on high-throughput TCR beta sequencing. Donor age, sex, ethnicity and CMV serostatus were collected together with the repertoire data. A later genetic analysis took genome-wide SNP genotypes for about three fifths of the 666 donors and used that subset as a discovery cohort. Every discovery cohort repertoire had been produced on one sequencing platform. HLA typing covered class I and class II loci at four-digit resolution. Typing coverage varied by locus: roughly 620-630 donors for A, B, C, DRB1 and DQB1; under 550 for DQA1; approximately 610 for DPA1; more than 450 for DPB1. About 5 DR-DQ haplotypes were handled as single units for association and clustering, since linkage in the cohort was strong. Among around 400 genotyped donors of the cohort, an average of around 220,000 unique TCR beta nucleotide sequences was sequenced per donor, of which about 18% were non-productive. What the study reported, not specific to this receptor: A cluster of highly shared sequence variants was judged likely to represent a technical artifact of the sequencing pipeline. In both the original and validation cohorts, the classifier was reported to diagnose cytomegalovirus status with high specificity and sensitivity. Because the 87-base-pair reads could not distinguish some IMGT-functional V segments, including TRBV6-2 and TRBV6-3, those segments were excluded. Linkage disequilibrium might explain the correlated functional status among segregating V segments, but an unknown experimental factor could not be excluded. According to a later analysis, parvovirus B19, influenza, CMV and Epstein-Barr virus appeared linked to several top co-occurrence clusters. In vitro tests confirmed that a few of the cytomegalovirus-associated TCR beta chains recognize cytomegalovirus antigens. Most TCR sequences were observed very rarely across donors, whereas some public TCRs were present in many individuals. In a later analysis, the rate of TCR association differed among HLA loci, with DRB1 alleles having the most associated TCRs and HLA-C alleles having the fewest. A later genetic analysis associated a missense DCLRE1C variant with V-gene and J-gene trimming of TCR beta chains, and an independent cohort replicated the association. Roughly uniform sequencing depth across donors was assumed in presence/absence analyses, although this assumption may not hold. For the cohort, immune exposure information was limited to CMV serostatus. Most CMV-associated TCR beta chains appeared to be HLA-restricted in a later analysis, and the HLA associations seemed to be driven largely by CMV exposure. The cohort was sequenced for TCR beta chains only, and without alpha or paired-chain data the features that could be detected were limited. Compared with the approximately 670-donor mean, donors in an Asian-associated ancestry cluster had fewer N-insertions in productive TCRs, according to a later genetic analysis. Because some donors lacked HLA typing at each locus, the association tests relied only on the typed subset. Broadly in line with IMGT annotations, most TCR beta V segments showed up in productive rearrangements about 87% or about 30% of the time in an earlier analysis of approximately 600 of the donors. In a later analysis, around 15,000 TCR beta sequences were associated with specific HLA alleles at a false discovery rate of 0.05. In a later analysis, HLA-associated TCR beta chains showed more clonal expansion and lower generation probabilities than non-associated chains that were equally common. The study listed approximately 160 TCR beta chains as associated with cytomegalovirus. A further reported finding was that TCR beta sequences accurately predicted the HLA-A and HLA-B alleles for most subjects in the first cohort. Because counts were too low, roughly 18 rarely observed V segments, including chromosome 9 orphons, were left out of the earlier analysis of a few hundred of the donors. Strong co-occurrence of HLA alleles, especially DR and DQ, made assigning TCR associations to individual alleles difficult. The authors suggested that the approach could potentially be extended to other disease states and immunological phenotypes.

Details on this clone: The target of this receptor is not known. Base qualities are not recorded, but no much larger clone differs from it by a single base.

V and J lose 6 bases and 7 bases, and a span of 19 bases separates them. From the cysteine through the phenylalanine, the CDR3 covers 14 amino acids. CDR3 DNA is the only sequence kept; it has 42 bases, read in frame from the first base. Via the germline V gene, CDR1 is KGHSH and CDR2 LQKENI. The cohort consisted of some 730 healthy bone marrow donors. At the time of sampling, every cohort member was nominally healthy, though immune exposures that went unrecorded were likely present. The donor was CMV seronegative and was included in the group of a few hundred seronegative cohort members. A peripheral blood sample was collected from each donor, and TCR beta sequencing was performed on peripheral blood mononuclear cells. Genomic DNA was extracted from the blood cell samples with the Qiagen DNeasy Blood Extraction Kit. The library was made by the immunoSEQ multiplex PCR assay. A mixture of 60 forward primers for TCR Vbeta segments and 13 reverse primers for TCR Jbeta segments was used in the multiplex PCR. The CDR3 region of rearranged TCR beta genes was amplified from genomic DNA by a multiplex PCR assay. Amplified TCR beta libraries were sequenced as 87-base-pair reads on the Illumina HiSeq System. As for the original processing: Across the 600 to 700 repertoires, a later analysis counted some 80 million unique TCR beta chains, roughly 11 million of which were shared by at least two donors. Raw reads were error-corrected and collapsed into unique sequences with a nearest-neighbor algorithm that merged closely related sequences to remove PCR and sequencing errors. V, D and J gene segments were assigned by aligning CDR3 sequences to IMGT reference sequences. For a sequence to be retained, a match of at least six nucleotides was required to both a V gene segment and a J gene segment. Rearrangements were classified as productive when the CDR3 lacked stop codons and remained in frame with V and J, and all other rearrangements were classified as non-productive. CDR3 was defined by IMGT convention, running from the second conserved V-encoded cysteine to the conserved J-encoded phenylalanine. In an earlier analysis of 587 of the donors, sequences lacking an unambiguous match to a single V gene segment were excluded. In an earlier analysis of 587 of the donors, V segments were called functional above 56.7% productive rearrangements and were called segregating when the between-donor standard deviation exceeded 5%. A statistical classification framework was built for diagnosing cytomegalovirus status from the catalog of TCR beta chain sequences. A later analysis assigned V and J genes by comparing TCR nucleotide sequences with IMGT/GENE-DB human TR gene sequences. In a later analysis, CDR3 sequences and most-parsimonious VDJ recombination scenarios were assigned using the TCRdist pipeline. In a later analysis, each TCR beta chain was defined by its CDR3 amino acid sequence together with its V-gene family, and reads without a unique V-gene family were excluded. To address suspected cross-contamination and a sequencing artifact, a later analysis removed over 500 highly shared, low-generation-probability nucleotide sequences. In a later analysis, a clonal expansion index for each public chain was calculated from normalized within-repertoire ranks of inferred template counts. In a later analysis, generation probabilities were computed using a VDJ recombination model fitted to out-of-frame rearrangements, and the results were checked against IGoR. In a later analysis, TCR-TCR, TCR-HLA and TCR-CMV co-occurrence was scored with hypergeometric tests, and a repertoire-size bias correction was applied to TCR pairs. False discovery rates were estimated in a later analysis by permuting HLA or CMV assignments 20 times. In a later analysis, co-occurring TCRs were grouped using DBSCAN, with TCRdist sequence similarity added in when clustering inside HLA-allele-positive subsets. Repertoires with fewer than 30,000 or more than 120,000 public chains were left out of co-occurrence clustering, as were about five repertoires with anomalous nucleotide sharing. Drawn from immuneACCESS, this table holds only the in-frame rearrangements with V and J called that TCRdb kept. Clones are partly lost; checked studies trace under half to an unresolved V gene and leave the rest unexplained. The V and J calls and clone size are taken from that table; D and trimming were inferred from the DNA. In all, the sample holds over 110,000 clones, and about 79% of those were seen once. Approximately 2.4% of the sample is held by the ten biggest clonotypes.

Here the chain combines TRBV18 and TRBJ2-7; tentative D gene TRBD2, with 6 bases matching. The sequencing input was PBMCs. The clonotype originates from a male donor in good health and CMV-seronegative. For the CDR3, the sequence is CASSPFSGGEEQYF. The DNA sequence is TGTGCCAGCTCTCCTTTTAGCGGTGGAGAGGAGCAGTACTTC.